Following are 30 T cell receptor beta chains from one sample sequenced in a study of CD8 T cells in Susac syndrome. Random hexamers served to reverse transcribe roughly 0.5 to 1 ug RNA. MiXCR, applied by TCRdb to the immunoSEQ multiplex PCR reads, yields one record per CDR3 protein. The sample lists under 85,000 distinct CDR3 sequences, approximately 94% occurring once. Sample: CD8+ T cells from PBMCs. These receptors originate from a human donor with multiple sclerosis.

This clonotype has a single count. The genes are TRBV7-2 and TRBJ1-2; tentative D call: TRBD1 (5 bases). The CDR3 length is 15 residues. V gave up 5 bases and J gave up 0 bases, with 13 bases separating them. Germline loops: CDR1 SGHTA, CDR2 FQGNSA. The CDR3 DNA is TGTGCCAGCAGCCTCACCAGGGAGACTAACTATGGCTACACCTTC. The encoded protein is CASSLTRETNYGYTF.

This rearrangement joins TRBV12-3 or TRBV12-4 to TRBJ2-5; TRBD1 or TRBD2 may be the D gene (5 bases each). V lost 6 bases to trimming and J lost 5 bases, with 19 bases between them. The CDR3 runs to 15 residues. The CDR3 DNA follows: TGTGCCAGCAGCCCAAAGAGGGGTAGGAGGGAGACCCAGTACTTC. Translation: CASSPKRGRRETQYF.

V is TRBV7-6 and J is TRBJ2-7, with D maybe TRBD2 (5 bases). The length of the CDR3 is 14 residues. Germline CDR1 is SGHVS and CDR2 is FNYEAQ. Deletions cut 1 base from V and 6 bases from J, with 13 bases between. The CDR3 loop reads CASSLVGDGGEQYF. In DNA, the CDR3 is TGTGCCAGCAGCTTAGTGGGTGACGGAGGCGAGCAGTACTTC.

The V gene is TRBV7-2, the J gene TRBJ2-1; 8 bases agree with TRBD2. CDR3 length equals 14 residues. After removal of 3 bases from V and 8 bases from J, the junction contained 6 bases not matched to a gene. CDR1 and CDR2 (germline): SGHTA, FQGNSA. The CDR3 nucleotides read TGTGCCAGCAGCTTTTTCTTCGGGGGGGATGAGCAGTTCTTC. This codes for CASSFFFGGDEQFF.

The chain couples TRBV5-6 to TRBJ1-6, with TRBD1 identical over 7 bases. This CDR3 has 13 residues. V lost 4 bases to trimming and J lost 10 bases; unmatched junction nucleotides: 5. The germline CDR1 and CDR2 sequences are SGHDT and YYEEEE. The CDR3 here is CASSDRVGSPLHF. In DNA, the CDR3 is TGTGCCAGCAGCGACAGGGTCGGATCACCCCTCCACTTT.

V and J are TRBV30 and TRBJ1-5; D not certain. The CDR3 runs 13 residues. Trimming shortened V by 1 base and J by 0 bases, and 4 bases separated the two germline ends. Germline V CDR1 and CDR2: GTSNPN, SVGIG (reference sequence). This CDR3 is CAWSADSNQPQHF. The CDR3, as DNA: TGTGCCTGGAGTGCTGATAGCAATCAGCCCCAGCATTTT.

CDR3 in amino acids: CASSSNENTRDTQYF. As DNA, the CDR3 is TGTGCCAGCAGTTCAAACGAAAACACACGGGATACGCAGTATTTT. This chain uses TRBV28 with TRBJ2-3; the D is unclear. V shed 4 bases and J shed 6 bases, with 17 bases lying between them. The CDR3 extends over 15 amino acids. Germline V CDR1 and CDR2: MDHEN, SYDVKM.

This clonotype is a singleton in its sample. The V and J genes are TRBV7-9 and TRBJ1-2; a possible D gene is TRBD1 (5 bases). Trimming removed 1 base at V and 8 bases at J, with 17 bases between. The germline V gene has CDR1 SEHNR and CDR2 FQNEAQ (reference sequence). This CDR3 has 15 amino acids. CDR3 loop: CASSLVGAEKEGYTF. The CDR3 DNA follows: TGTGCCAGCAGCTTAGTAGGGGCAGAGAAGGAGGGCTACACCTTC.

For the CDR3, the DNA is TGTGCCAGCAGCTCCTTAACAGGGACCTACGAGCAGTACTTC. It encodes CASSSLTGTYEQYF. The V call is TRBV5-4, the J call TRBJ2-7; possibly TRBD1 for D (6 bases). This CDR3 is built from 14 residues. V was shortened by 3 bases and J by 2 bases, with 12 bases between the two germline ends. The germline CDR1 and CDR2 sequences are SGHNT and YYREEE (reference sequence). Full variable domain (outside the CDR3, taken from reference TRBV5-4 and TRBJ2-7): ETGVTQSPTHLIKTRGQQVTLRCSSQSGHNTVSWYQQALGQGPQFIFQYYREEENGRGNFPPRFSGLQFPNYSSELNVNALELDDSALYLCASSSLTGTYEQYFGPGTRLTVT.

The rearrangement uses TRBV24-1 and TRBJ2-1; a possible D gene is TRBD2 (5 bases). The CDR3 contains 14 residues. Germline CDR1 KGHDR, CDR2 SFDVKD. Between the trimmed V and J ends, which lost 2 bases and 10 bases, there was a span of 14 bases. The CDR3 DNA reads TGTGCCACCAGTGATTCCCGAGGGCGTCGCGAGCAGTTCTTC. It yields the protein CATSDSRGRREQFF.

This rearrangement joins TRBV27 to TRBJ2-1; 7 nucleotides match TRBD1. CDR1 is MNHEY, CDR2 SMNVEV, per germline (reference sequence). The CDR3 has 17 amino acids. The V gene end was trimmed by 5 bases and the J gene end by 7 bases; junction bases not matched to a gene: 17. CDR3 sequence: CASSPLPGQLVWNEQFF. DNA for the CDR3: TGTGCCAGCAGTCCGTTACCGGGACAGCTGGTTTGGAATGAGCAGTTCTTC.

The V gene is TRBV15, the J gene TRBJ1-4, with D hard to call. V shed 5 bases and J shed 0 bases, with 10 bases lying between them. This CDR3 is built from 15 residues. Germline CDR1 LNHNV, CDR2 YYDKDF (reference sequence). The CDR3 coding sequence is TGTGCCACCAGCGCCGCGCCTGCAACTAATGAAAAACTGTTTTTT. Translated, it gives CATSAAPATNEKLFF.

CDR3 sequence: CASSSRAPSPLHF. The CDR3 DNA follows: TGTGCCAGCAGTTCACGGGCTCCTTCACCCCTCCACTTT. This rearrangement joins TRBV28 to TRBJ1-6; D is ambiguous. CDR3 length: 13 amino acids. In germline, CDR1 is MDHEN, CDR2 SYDVKM. V was cut by 4 bases and J by 9 bases, with 10 bases left in between.

The rearrangement joins TRBV6-6 to TRBJ2-4, with D perhaps TRBD2 (6 bases). Germline loops: CDR1 MNHNY, CDR2 SVGAGI (reference sequence). The germline V and J ends were trimmed by 5 bases and 2 bases, with 10 bases remaining between them. The CDR3 covers 14 residues. CDR3 amino acids: CASSQGLTKNIQYF. CDR3 in DNA: TGTGCCAGCAGTCAGGGACTCACCAAAAACATTCAGTACTTC.

This clonotype was seen only once. This chain joins TRBV28 and TRBJ2-5; D call uncertain. Trimming stripped 6 bases from V and 2 bases from J, with 7 bases between. The V gene's germline CDR1 is MDHEN and CDR2 SYDVKM. This CDR3 has 12 residues. The CDR3 here is CASSNFQETQYF. CDR3 coding DNA: TGTGCCAGCAGCAACTTTCAAGAGACCCAGTACTTC.

The V and J genes are TRBV12-3 or TRBV12-4 and TRBJ1-4; TRBD1 is a possible D gene (6 bases). V was shortened by 7 bases and J by 4 bases, with 16 bases between the two germline ends. This CDR3 is 15 amino acids long. The CDR3 loop is CASTETGLGNEKLFF. As DNA, the CDR3 is TGTGCCAGCACAGAAACAGGGCTAGGTAATGAAAAACTGTTTTTT.

The chain carries TRBV6-5 and TRBJ1-2; TRBD1 matches 8 bases. J gave up 5 bases and V 6 bases, and 8 bases lay outside the gene matches. CDR1 and CDR2 (germline): MNHEY, SVGAGI. The CDR3 loop spans 14 amino acids. In DNA form, the CDR3 reads TGTGCCAGCAGCATGTGGACAGGGAGATATGGCTACACCTTC. It encodes CASSMWTGRYGYTF.

The J gene is TRBJ2-4, the V gene TRBV7-9; 7 bases match TRBD1. The CDR3 covers 15 residues. Trimming took 4 bases from V and 3 from J; bases not matched to a gene: 6. Germline loops: CDR1 SEHNR, CDR2 FQNEAQ (reference sequence). In DNA, the CDR3 is TGTGCCAGCAGCTCGACAGGGTTGGACAAAAACATTCAGTACTTC. Amino acid sequence: CASSSTGLDKNIQYF. The entire variable domain, with the rest obtained from reference TRBV7-9 and TRBJ2-4, is as follows: DTGVSQNPRHKITKRGQNVTFRCDPISEHNRLYWYRQTLGQGPEFLTYFQNEAQLEKSRLLSDRFSAERPKGSFSTLEIQRTEQGDSAMYLCASSSTGLDKNIQYFGAGTRLSVL.

The chain has TRBV6-1 and TRBJ2-1; 9 bases align to TRBD1. Germline-derived CDR1 and CDR2 are MNHNS and SASEGT. Trimming cost V 6 bases and J 5 bases; bases outside gene matches: 8. The CDR3 loop spans 15 amino acids. The CDR3 loop is CASRAGTGQHNEQFF. The CDR3 nucleotides are TGTGCCAGCAGAGCCGGGACAGGGCAACACAATGAGCAGTTCTTC.

The chain is built from TRBV6-6 and TRBJ1-1; unclear D gene. The CDR3 is made up of 13 amino acids. The germline V and J ends were trimmed by 0 bases and 2 bases, with 4 bases remaining between them. Germline V gene sequence: CDR1 MNHNY, CDR2 SVGAGI (reference sequence). The CDR3 DNA reads as TGTGCCAGCAGTTACTCGACAAACACTGAAGCTTTCTTT. It yields the protein CASSYSTNTEAFF.

The rearrangement uses TRBV3-1 and TRBJ2-7, with TRBD1 identical over 7 bases. The germline V gene encodes CDR1 LGHDT and CDR2 YNNKEL (reference sequence). CDR3 length: 14 residues. The V and J ends lost 4 bases and 3 bases, in that order; junction bases with no gene match: 6. The CDR3 region is CASSLGQELYEQYF. As DNA, the CDR3 is TGTGCCAGCAGCCTCGGACAGGAGCTCTACGAGCAGTACTTC.

This clonotype appeared once. CDR3 sequence: CSVDNYFEGQGITQYF. The CDR3 bases are TGCAGCGTTGATAATTATTTCGAAGGACAGGGGATAACCCAGTACTTC. The chain couples TRBV29-1 to TRBJ2-5, with 9 bases fitting TRBD1. Trimming cost V 3 bases and J 8 bases; bases outside gene matches: 16. The length of the CDR3 is 16 residues. The germline CDR1 and CDR2 sequences are SQVTM and ANQGSEA. Full variable domain (outside the CDR3, taken from reference TRBV29-1 and TRBJ2-5): SAVISQKPSRDICQRGTSLTIQCQVDSQVTMMFWYRQQPGQSLTLIATANQGSEATYESGFVIDKFPISRPNLTFSTLTVSNMSPEDSSIYLCSVDNYFEGQGITQYFGPGTRLLVL.

The chain is built from TRBV20-1 and TRBJ2-7, with D perhaps matching TRBD1 or TRBD2 (6 bases each). This CDR3 comprises 15 residues. Germline V lookup: CDR1 DFQATT, CDR2 SNEGSKA (reference sequence). Trimming pared 1 base from V and 3 bases from J, leaving 16 bases between. The CDR3 region has the DNA TGCAGTGCTAGAGGCGAGGGGGGCGACTACTACGAGCAGTACTTC. This codes for CSARGEGGDYYEQYF.

The chain combines TRBV4-3 with TRBJ2-2; possibly TRBD2 for D (5 bases). This CDR3 is 17 amino acids long. Trimming took 0 bases from V and 6 from J, leaving 17 bases between them. Germline V lookup: CDR1 LGHNA, CDR2 YSLEER. In DNA, the CDR3 is TGCGCCAGCAGCCAAGATCGCTCGGTTCGGGGTGCCGGGGAGCTGTTTTTT. Amino acids: CASSQDRSVRGAGELFF.

The CDR3 DNA sequence: TGCAGTGCGGAGGAGGGGCGTACAGGCAATCAGCCCCAGCATTTT. This translates into CSAEEGRTGNQPQHF. The chain has TRBV20-1 and TRBJ1-5, with a tentative D call TRBD1 (5 bases). Trimming left V 6 bases short and J 2 bases short, with 17 bases between. The CDR3 is 15 residues long. Germline loops: CDR1 DFQATT, CDR2 SNEGSKA (reference sequence).

The rearrangement uses TRBV29-1 and TRBJ2-7; D uncertain. CDR3 length: 12 residues. CDR1 and CDR2 (germline): SQVTM, ANQGSEA. Trimming took off 6 bases at V and 1 base at J, with 10 bases between the two ends. The CDR3 region has the DNA TGCAGCGTGGCCACTTTGTCCTACGAGCAGTACTTC. Translation gives CSVATLSYEQYF.

Concerning this clonotype: Because the CDR3 is missing its conserved closing phenylalanine or tryptophan, this is likely a read error. The chain combines TRBV7-9 with TRBJ2-5, with 10 bases fitting TRBD2. The V segment lost 5 bases and the J segment 0 bases; nucleotides outside the gene matches: 6. Germline lookup yields CDR1 SEHNR and CDR2 FQNEAQ (reference sequence). CDR3 length: 16 amino acids. CDR3 sequence: CASSPPGTSDQETQYL. DNA for the CDR3: TGTGCCAGCAGCCCCCCCGGGACTAGCGACCAAGAGACCCAGTACCTC.

V usage is TRBV5-6 and J usage is TRBJ1-1; possibly TRBD1 for D (5 bases). This CDR3 has 13 amino acids. The V gene's germline CDR1 is SGHDT and CDR2 YYEEEE. The V end was cut by 8 bases, the J end by 2 bases, with 13 bases between. The CDR3 bases are TGTGCCAGGGATCAGGGACTTAACACTGAAGCTTTCTTT. It encodes CARDQGLNTEAFF.

This clonotype was seen only once. The chain couples TRBV6-2 or TRBV6-3 to TRBJ1-1; D gene uncertain. The CDR3 extends over 17 amino acids. Germline CDR1 reads MNHEY; CDR2 reads SVGEGT. Trimming took 3 bases from V and 2 from J, leaving 19 bases between them. CDR3 bases: TGTGCCAGCAGTTATGGCAGCGAGGGCAAGACAAACACTGAAGCTTTCTTT. This gives the protein CASSYGSEGKTNTEAFF.

The chain has TRBV20-1 and TRBJ2-1; 11 bases fit TRBD2. Germline values: CDR1 DFQATT, CDR2 SNEGSKA (reference sequence). The length of the CDR3 is 14 residues. With V trimmed by 5 bases and J by 5 bases, 5 bases remained unmatched. The CDR3 DNA reads TGCAGTGCTTCGGGACTAGCGGTACACAATGAGCAGTTCTTC. Translating it yields CSASGLAVHNEQFF.